This TCR beta chain was sequenced for a study of tumor-infiltrating lymphocytes in oesophageal squamous cell carcinoma. TCRdb called the PCR reads again in MiXCR, with one record for every CDR3 protein. Of roughly 20,000 distinct CDR3 sequences in the sample, around two fifths were seen once. Germline V lookup: CDR1 MNHNS, CDR2 SASEGT. The CDR3 spans 18 residues. Material: normal esophageal tissue next to the tumor. This clonotype was obtained from a male donor with esophageal squamous cell carcinoma. The chain carries TRBV6-1 and TRBJ2-1; D ambiguous. The better agreement between TRBJ2-7 and the DNA end casts doubt on the J call. CDR3 amino acids: CASSEAGIGLSSYNEQYF. For the CDR3, the DNA is TGTGCCAGCAGTGAAGCAGGTATAGGGCTAAGCTCCTACAATGAGCAGTACTTC.